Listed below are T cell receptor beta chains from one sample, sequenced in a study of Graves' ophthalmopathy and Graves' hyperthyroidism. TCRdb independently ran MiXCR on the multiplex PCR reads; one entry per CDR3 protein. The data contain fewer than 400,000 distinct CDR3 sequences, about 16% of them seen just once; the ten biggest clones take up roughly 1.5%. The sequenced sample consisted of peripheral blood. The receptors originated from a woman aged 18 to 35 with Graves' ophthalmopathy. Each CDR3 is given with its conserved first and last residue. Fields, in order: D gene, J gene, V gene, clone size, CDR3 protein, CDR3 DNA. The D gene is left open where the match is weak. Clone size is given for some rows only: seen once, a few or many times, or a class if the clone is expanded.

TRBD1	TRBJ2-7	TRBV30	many	CARNRDRYEQYF	TGTGCCCGGAACCGGGACAGGTACGAGCAGTACTTC
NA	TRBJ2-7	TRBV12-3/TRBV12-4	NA	CASSLGIRFYEQYF	TGTGCCAGCAGTTTAGGCATTAGATTCTACGAGCAGTACTTC
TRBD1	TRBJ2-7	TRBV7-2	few	CASSLGWTGARWWEQYF	TGTGCCAGCAGCTTAGGCTGGACAGGTGCCCGATGGTGGGAGCAGTACTTC
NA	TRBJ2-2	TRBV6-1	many	CASSEQGGLVGGELFF	TGTGCCAGCAGTGAACAGGGCGGCCTGGTGGGCGGGGAGCTGTTTTTT
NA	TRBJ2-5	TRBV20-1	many	CSAYTRGETQYF	TGCAGTGCTTATACTAGGGGCGAGACCCAGTACTTC
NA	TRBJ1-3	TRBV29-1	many	CSVHGGPSGNTIYF	TGCAGCGTCCACGGGGGGCCGTCTGGAAACACCATATATTTT
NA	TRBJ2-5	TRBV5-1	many	CASSAMGFRLQETQYF	TGCGCCAGCAGCGCAATGGGCTTCCGCCTCCAAGAGACCCAGTACTTC
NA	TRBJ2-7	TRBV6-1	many	CASSELGLQSRF	TGTGCCAGCAGTGAATTGGGACTTCAAAGTCGGTTC
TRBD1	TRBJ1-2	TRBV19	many	CASTLDRERGYTF	TGTGCCAGTACCTTGGACAGGGAGCGTGGCTACACCTTC
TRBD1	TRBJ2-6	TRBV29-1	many	CSVETDRVQGLSGANVLTF	TGCAGCGTTGAAACGGACAGGGTTCAAGGGCTCTCTGGGGCCAACGTCCTGACTTTC
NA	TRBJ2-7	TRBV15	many	CATSPRSRSYEQYF	TGTGCCACCAGCCCCCGGTCCCGCTCCTACGAGCAGTACTTC
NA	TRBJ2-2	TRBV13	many	CASSFRGTGELFF	TGTGCCAGCAGCTTTAGGGGCACCGGGGAGCTGTTTTTT
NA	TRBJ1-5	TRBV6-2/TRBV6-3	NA	CASNLPSNNQPQHF	TGTGCCAGCAACCTCCCCTCGAACAATCAGCCCCAGCATTTT
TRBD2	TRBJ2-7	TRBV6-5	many	CASSYSRTSGGEQYF	TGTGCCAGCAGTTACTCAAGGACTAGCGGGGGCGAGCAGTACTTC
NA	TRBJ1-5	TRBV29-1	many	CSVGGKGSNQPQHF	TGCAGCGTGGGCGGTAAGGGAAGCAATCAGCCCCAGCATTTT
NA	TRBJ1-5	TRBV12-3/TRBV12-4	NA	CASNNDNQPQHF	TGTGCCAGCAACAATGACAATCAGCCCCAGCATTTT
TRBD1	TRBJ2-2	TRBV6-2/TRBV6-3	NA	CASRKQGFNTGELFF	TGTGCCAGCAGAAAACAGGGGTTTAACACCGGGGAGCTGTTTTTT
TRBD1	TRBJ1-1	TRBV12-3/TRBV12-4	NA	CASRSSRDRAMNTEAFF	TGTGCCAGCAGGTCATCGAGGGACAGGGCCATGAACACTGAAGCTTTCTTT
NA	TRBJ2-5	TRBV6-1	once	CASSGEGGGAARKTQYF	TGTGCCAGCAGTGGCGAGGGAGGGGGCGCAGCTCGAAAGACCCAGTACTTC
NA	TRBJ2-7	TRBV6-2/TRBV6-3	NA	CASSTWTDPYEQYF	TGTGCCAGCAGTACTTGGACTGATCCCTACGAGCAGTACTTC
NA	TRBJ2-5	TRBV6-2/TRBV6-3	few	CASSYSVQETQYF	TGTGCCAGCAGTTACTCCGTCCAAGAGACCCAGTACTTC
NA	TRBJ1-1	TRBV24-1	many	CATSDFWNYTEAFF	TGTGCCACCAGTGATTTTTGGAACTACACTGAAGCTTTCTTT
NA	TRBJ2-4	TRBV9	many	CASSRSHIQYF	TGTGCCAGCAGCCGGTCGCACATTCAGTACTTC
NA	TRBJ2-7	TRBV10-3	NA	CAISGSGIYEQYF	TGTGCCATCAGTGGGTCCGGGATATACGAGCAGTACTTC
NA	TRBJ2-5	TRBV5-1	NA	CASRIQETQYF	TGCGCCAGCAGGATCCAAGAGACCCAGTACTTC
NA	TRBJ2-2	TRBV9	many	CASSGSPLAGELFF	TGTGCCAGCAGCGGCAGTCCCCTGGCCGGGGAGCTGTTTTTT
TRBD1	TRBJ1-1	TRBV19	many	CASSETGGLTEAFF	TGTGCCAGTAGTGAAACAGGGGGCCTGACTGAAGCTTTCTTT
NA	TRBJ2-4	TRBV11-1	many	CASSMGGAKNIQYF	TGTGCCAGCTCAATGGGTGGAGCCAAAAACATTCAGTACTTC
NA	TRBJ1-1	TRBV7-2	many	CASSSGYRNRATEAFF	TGTGCCAGCAGCTCGGGGTACAGGAACCGAGCCACTGAAGCTTTCTTT
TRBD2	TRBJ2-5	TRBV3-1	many	CASSRRGGAETQYF	TGTGCCAGCAGCCGCCGGGGGGGCGCAGAGACCCAGTACTTC
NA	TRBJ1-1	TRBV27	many	CASSLDPTGTSEAFF	TGTGCCAGCAGTCTCGACCCTACAGGGACCTCTGAAGCTTTCTTT
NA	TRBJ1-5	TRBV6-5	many	CASQRSNQPQHF	TGTGCCAGCCAGAGGAGCAATCAGCCCCAGCATTTT
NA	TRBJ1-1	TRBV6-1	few	CASSEFTVTEAFF	TGTGCCAGCAGTGAATTTACGGTTACTGAAGCTTTCTTT
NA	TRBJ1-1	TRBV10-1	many	CASSVGDMYTEAFF	TGCGCCAGCAGTGTTGGGGATATGTACACTGAAGCTTTCTTT
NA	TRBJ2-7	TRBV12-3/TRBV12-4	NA	CASGTSKYEQYF	TGTGCCAGCGGGACGAGTAAATACGAGCAGTACTTC
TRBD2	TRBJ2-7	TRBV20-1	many	CSARRTSGLYEQYF	TGCAGTGCTAGGAGGACTAGCGGTCTCTACGAGCAGTACTTC
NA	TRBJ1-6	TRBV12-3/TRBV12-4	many	CASSPSGGNSPLHF	TGTGCCAGCAGTCCCTCGGGGGGCAATTCACCCCTCCACTTT
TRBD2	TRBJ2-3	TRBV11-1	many	CASSLALKALAGGRTDTQYF	TGTGCCAGCAGCTTAGCCCTTAAAGCGTTAGCGGGAGGACGCACAGATACGCAGTATTTT
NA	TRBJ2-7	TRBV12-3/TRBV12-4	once	CASSLLFHEQYF	TGTGCCAGCAGTTTACTGTTTCACGAGCAGTACTTC
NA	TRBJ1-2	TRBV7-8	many	CASSSQGTYGYTF	TGTGCCAGCAGCTCACAGGGAACCTATGGCTACACCTTC
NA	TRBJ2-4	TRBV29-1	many	CSVDLAKNIQYF	TGCAGCGTTGATCTAGCCAAAAACATTCAGTACTTC
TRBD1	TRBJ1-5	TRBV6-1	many	CASSDRGQQPQHF	TGTGCCAGCAGTGACAGGGGGCAGCAGCCCCAGCATTTT
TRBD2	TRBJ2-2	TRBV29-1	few	CSVASGGATGELFF	TGCAGCGTTGCCAGCGGGGGGGCCACCGGGGAGCTGTTTTTT
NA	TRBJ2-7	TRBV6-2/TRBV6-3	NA	CASRKPGRHSYEQYF	TGTGCCAGCAGGAAGCCGGGACGTCACTCCTACGAGCAGTACTTC
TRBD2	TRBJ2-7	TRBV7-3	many	CASAMKSGRFYEQYF	TGTGCCAGCGCTATGAAAAGCGGGAGGTTCTACGAGCAGTACTTC
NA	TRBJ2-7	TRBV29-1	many	CSGRTTSHEQYF	TGCAGCGGACGGACTACCTCCCACGAGCAGTACTTC
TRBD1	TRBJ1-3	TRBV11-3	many	CASSLDGTGGVVAGNTIYF	TGTGCCAGCAGCTTAGATGGGACAGGGGGCGTCGTGGCTGGAAACACCATATATTTT
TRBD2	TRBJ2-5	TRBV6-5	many	CASTSLRGGPQETQYF	TGTGCCAGCACCTCACTGCGGGGGGGCCCGCAAGAGACCCAGTACTTC
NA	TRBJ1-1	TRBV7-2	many	CASSLAASGAEAFF	TGTGCCAGCAGCTTAGCGGCCAGTGGGGCTGAAGCTTTCTTT
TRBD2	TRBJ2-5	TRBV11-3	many	CASSSNGLSSGSDGETQYF	TGTGCCAGCAGCTCCAACGGATTGAGTAGCGGGAGCGACGGAGAGACCCAGTACTTC
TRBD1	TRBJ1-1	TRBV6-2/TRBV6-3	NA	CASTRTGELRGASNTEAFF	TGTGCCAGCACCAGGACAGGGGAATTGCGTGGTGCTAGTAACACTGAAGCTTTCTTT
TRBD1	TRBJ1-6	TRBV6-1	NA	CASRTRDRDNSPLHF	TGTGCCAGCAGAACGAGGGACAGGGATAATTCACCCCTCCACTTT
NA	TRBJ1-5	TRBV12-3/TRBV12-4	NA	CASSLTQGQPQHF	TGTGCCAGCAGTTTGACGCAGGGTCAGCCCCAGCATTTT
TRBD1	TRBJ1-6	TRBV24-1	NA	CATSDLRRGMRSPLHF	TGTGCCACCAGTGATTTGCGCAGGGGGATGCGGTCACCCCTCCACTTT
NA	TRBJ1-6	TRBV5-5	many	CASQDDYNSPLHF	TGTGCCAGCCAGGACGACTATAATTCACCCCTCCACTTT
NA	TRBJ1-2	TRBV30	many	CAWGVTGYTF	TGTGCCTGGGGAGTAACCGGCTACACCTTC
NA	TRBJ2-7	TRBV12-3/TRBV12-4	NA	CASSWGGHYEQYF	TGTGCCAGCAGCTGGGGGGGACACTACGAGCAGTACTTC
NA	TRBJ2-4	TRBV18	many	CASSPENIQYF	TGTGCCAGCTCACCAGAAAACATTCAGTACTTC